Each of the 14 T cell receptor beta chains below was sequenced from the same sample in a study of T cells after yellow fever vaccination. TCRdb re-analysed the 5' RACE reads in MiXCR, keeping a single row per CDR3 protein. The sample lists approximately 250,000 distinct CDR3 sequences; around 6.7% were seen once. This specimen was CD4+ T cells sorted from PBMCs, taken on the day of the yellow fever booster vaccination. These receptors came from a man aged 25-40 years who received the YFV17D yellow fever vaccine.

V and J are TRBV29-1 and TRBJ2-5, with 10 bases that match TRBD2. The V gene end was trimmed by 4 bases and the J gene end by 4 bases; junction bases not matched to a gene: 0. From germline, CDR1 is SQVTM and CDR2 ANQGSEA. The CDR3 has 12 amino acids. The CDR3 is CSVVAGGETQYF. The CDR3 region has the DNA TGCAGCGTTGTAGCGGGAGGAGAGACCCAGTACTTC. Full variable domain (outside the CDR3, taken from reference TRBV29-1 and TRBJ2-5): SAVISQKPSRDICQRGTSLTIQCQVDSQVTMMFWYRQQPGQSLTLIATANQGSEATYESGFVIDKFPISRPNLTFSTLTVSNMSPEDSSIYLCSVVAGGETQYFGPGTRLLVL.

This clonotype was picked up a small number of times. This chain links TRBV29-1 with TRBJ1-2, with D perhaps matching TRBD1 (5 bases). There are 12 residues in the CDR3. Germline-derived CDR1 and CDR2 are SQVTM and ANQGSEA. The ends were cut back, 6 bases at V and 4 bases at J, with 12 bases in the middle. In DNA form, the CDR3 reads TGCAGCGTGGCCGGGGGGGGCTATGGCTACACCTTC. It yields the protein CSVAGGGYGYTF.

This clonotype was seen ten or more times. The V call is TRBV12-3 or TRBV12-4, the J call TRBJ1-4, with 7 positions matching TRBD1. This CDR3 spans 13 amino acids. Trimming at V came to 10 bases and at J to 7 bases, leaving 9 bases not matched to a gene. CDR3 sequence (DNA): TGTGCCACACGACAGGGATGGGGTGAAAAACTGTTTTTT. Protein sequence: CATRQGWGEKLFF.

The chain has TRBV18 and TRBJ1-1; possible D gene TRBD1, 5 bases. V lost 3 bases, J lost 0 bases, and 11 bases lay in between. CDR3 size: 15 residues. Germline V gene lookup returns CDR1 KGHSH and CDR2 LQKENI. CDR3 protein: CASSPPGAMNTEAFF. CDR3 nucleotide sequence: TGTGCCAGCTCACCCCCCGGGGCTATGAACACTGAAGCTTTCTTT.

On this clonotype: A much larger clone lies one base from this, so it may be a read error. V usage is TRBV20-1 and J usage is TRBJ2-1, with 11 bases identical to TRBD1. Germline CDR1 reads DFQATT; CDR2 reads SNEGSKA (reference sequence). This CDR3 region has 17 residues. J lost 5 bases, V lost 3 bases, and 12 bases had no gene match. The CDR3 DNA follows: TGCAGTGCTAGGGGACAGGGGGTGCAGATCCCCCACAATGAGCAGTTCTTC. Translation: CSARGQGVQIPHNEQFF.

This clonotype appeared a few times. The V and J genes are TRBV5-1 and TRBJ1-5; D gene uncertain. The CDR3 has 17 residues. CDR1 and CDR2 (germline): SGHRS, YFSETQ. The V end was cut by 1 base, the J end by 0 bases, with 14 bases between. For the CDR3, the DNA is TGCGCCAGCAGCTTGATGCCAAGGGCGAATAGCAATCAGCCCCAGCATTTT. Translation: CASSLMPRANSNQPQHF.

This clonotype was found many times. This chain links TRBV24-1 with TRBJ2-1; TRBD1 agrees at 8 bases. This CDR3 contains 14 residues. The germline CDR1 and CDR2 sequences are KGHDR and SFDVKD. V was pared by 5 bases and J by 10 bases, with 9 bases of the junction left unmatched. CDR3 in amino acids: CATSGITGTGEQFF. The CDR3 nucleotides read TGTGCCACCAGTGGGATAACCGGGACAGGCGAGCAGTTCTTC.

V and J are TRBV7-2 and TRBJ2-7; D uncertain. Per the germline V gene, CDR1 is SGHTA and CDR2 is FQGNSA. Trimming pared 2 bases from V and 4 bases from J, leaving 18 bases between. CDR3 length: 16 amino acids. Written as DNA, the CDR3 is TGTGCCAGCAGCTTAACCCCTGGCTCTTATCCGTACGAGCAGTACTTC. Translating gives CASSLTPGSYPYEQYF.

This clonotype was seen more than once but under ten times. The CDR3 region has the DNA TGTGCCTGGAGAAAAGCGGGAGGACCCCTGGGGCAGTACTTC. This encodes CAWRKAGGPLGQYF. This chain uses TRBV30 with TRBJ2-7; 9 nucleotides align to TRBD2. V dropped 3 bases and J dropped 9; count of bases not matched to a gene: 12. Germline CDR1 is GTSNPN and CDR2 is SVGIG (reference sequence). The CDR3 covers 14 residues. Using reference TRBV30 and TRBJ2-7 for the parts outside the CDR3, the full variable domain is SQTIHQWPATLVQPVGSPLSLECTVEGTSNPNLYWYRQAAGRGLQLLFYSVGIGQISSEVPQNLSASRPQDRQFILSSKKLLLSDSGFYLCAWRKAGGPLGQYFGPGTRLTVT.

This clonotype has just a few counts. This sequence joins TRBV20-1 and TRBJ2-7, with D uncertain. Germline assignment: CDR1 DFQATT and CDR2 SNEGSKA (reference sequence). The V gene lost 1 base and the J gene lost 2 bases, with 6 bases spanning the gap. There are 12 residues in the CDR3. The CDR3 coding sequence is TGCAGTGCTAGAGTAGCAACCTACGAGCAGTACTTC. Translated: CSARVATYEQYF.

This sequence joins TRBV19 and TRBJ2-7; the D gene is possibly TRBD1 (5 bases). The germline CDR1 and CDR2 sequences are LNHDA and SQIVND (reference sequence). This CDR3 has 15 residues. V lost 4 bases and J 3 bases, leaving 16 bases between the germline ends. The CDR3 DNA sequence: TGTGCCAGTAGTACCCCCGGACGGCAGGGCTACGAGCAGTACTTC. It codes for CASSTPGRQGYEQYF.

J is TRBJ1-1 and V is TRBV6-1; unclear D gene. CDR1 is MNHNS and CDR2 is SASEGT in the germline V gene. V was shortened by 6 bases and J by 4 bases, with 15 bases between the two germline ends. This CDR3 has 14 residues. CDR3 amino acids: CASRASLGPTEAFF. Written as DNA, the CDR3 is TGTGCCAGCAGAGCGTCACTTGGACCCACTGAAGCTTTCTTT.

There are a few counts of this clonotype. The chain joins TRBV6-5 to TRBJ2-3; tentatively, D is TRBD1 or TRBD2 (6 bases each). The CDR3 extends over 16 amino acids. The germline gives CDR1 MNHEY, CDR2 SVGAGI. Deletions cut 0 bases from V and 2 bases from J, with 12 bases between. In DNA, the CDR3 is TGTGCCAGCAGTTACTCGGGGCGGGGACACACAGATACGCAGTATTTT. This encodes CASSYSGRGHTDTQYF.

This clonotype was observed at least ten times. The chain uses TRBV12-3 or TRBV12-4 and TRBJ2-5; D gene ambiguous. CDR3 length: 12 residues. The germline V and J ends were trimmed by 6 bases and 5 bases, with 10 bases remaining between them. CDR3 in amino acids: CASSSQMETQYF. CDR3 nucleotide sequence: TGTGCCAGCAGCTCACAGATGGAGACCCAGTACTTC.